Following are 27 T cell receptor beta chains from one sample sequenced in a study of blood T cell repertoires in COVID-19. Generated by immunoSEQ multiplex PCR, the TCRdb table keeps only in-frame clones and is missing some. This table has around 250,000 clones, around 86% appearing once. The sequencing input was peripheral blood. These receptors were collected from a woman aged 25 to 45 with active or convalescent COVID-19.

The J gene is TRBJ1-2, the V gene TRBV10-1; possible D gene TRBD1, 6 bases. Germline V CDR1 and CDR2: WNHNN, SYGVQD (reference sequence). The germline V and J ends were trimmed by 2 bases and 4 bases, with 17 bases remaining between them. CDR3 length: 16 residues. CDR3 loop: CASSEKYDRNFYGYTF. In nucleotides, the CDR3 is TGCGCCAGCAGTGAGAAATATGACAGGAACTTCTATGGCTACACCTTC.

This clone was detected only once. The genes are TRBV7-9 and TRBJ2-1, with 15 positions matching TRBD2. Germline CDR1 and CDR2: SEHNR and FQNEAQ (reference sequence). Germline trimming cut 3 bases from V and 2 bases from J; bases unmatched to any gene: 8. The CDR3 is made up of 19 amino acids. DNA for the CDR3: TGTGCCAGCAGCTTGGGACTAGCGGGGGGCATTCCCCCCTACAATGAGCAGTTCTTC. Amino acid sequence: CASSLGLAGGIPPYNEQFF.

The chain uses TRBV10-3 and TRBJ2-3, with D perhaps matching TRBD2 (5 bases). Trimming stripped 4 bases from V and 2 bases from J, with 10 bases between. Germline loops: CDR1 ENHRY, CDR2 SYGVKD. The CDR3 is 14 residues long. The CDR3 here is CAISGLAPTDTQYF. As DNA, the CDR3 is TGTGCCATCAGTGGCCTAGCCCCCACAGATACGCAGTATTTT.

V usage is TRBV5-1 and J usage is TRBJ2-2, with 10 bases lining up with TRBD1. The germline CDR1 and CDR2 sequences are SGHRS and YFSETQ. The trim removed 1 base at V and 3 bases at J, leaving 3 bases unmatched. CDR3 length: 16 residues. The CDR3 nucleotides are TGCGCCAGCAGCTTGACCGGGACAGGGGACACCGGGGAGCTGTTTTTT. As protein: CASSLTGTGDTGELFF.

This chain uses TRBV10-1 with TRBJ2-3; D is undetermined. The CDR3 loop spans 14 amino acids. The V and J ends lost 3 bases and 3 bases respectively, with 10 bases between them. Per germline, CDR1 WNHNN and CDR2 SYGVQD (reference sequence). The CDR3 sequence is CASSDAPGTDTQYF. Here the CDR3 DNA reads TGCGCCAGCAGTGATGCGCCCGGTACAGATACGCAGTATTTT.

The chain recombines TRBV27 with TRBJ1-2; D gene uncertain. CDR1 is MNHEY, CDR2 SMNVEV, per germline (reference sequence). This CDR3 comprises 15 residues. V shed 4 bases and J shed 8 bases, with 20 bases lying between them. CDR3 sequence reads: CASSSLGGRVGGYTF. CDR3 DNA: TGTGCCAGCAGTTCCTTAGGAGGAAGGGTAGGGGGCTACACCTTC.

The DNA of the CDR3 is TGCGCCAGCAGTGAGCGGACAGGGGGCGAGGCTGGCTACACCTTC. Protein sequence: CASSERTGGEAGYTF. This chain joins TRBV10-1 and TRBJ1-2, with 11 bases aligning to TRBD1. The CDR3 spans 15 residues. From germline, CDR1 is WNHNN and CDR2 SYGVQD (reference sequence). Trimming removed 2 bases from V and 7 bases from J; junction bases left unmatched: 6.

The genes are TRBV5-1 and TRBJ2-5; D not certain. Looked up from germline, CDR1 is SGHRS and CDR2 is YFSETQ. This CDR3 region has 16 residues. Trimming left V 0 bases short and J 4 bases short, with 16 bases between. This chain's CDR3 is CASSLGARKDRETQYF. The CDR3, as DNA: TGCGCCAGCAGCTTGGGGGCCAGAAAGGATAGAGAGACCCAGTACTTC.

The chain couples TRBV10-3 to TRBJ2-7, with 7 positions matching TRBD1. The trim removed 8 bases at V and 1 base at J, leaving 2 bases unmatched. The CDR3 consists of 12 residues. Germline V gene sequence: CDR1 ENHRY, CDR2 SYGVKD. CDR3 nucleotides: TGTGCCATCCTGGGACAGTCCTACGAGCAGTACTTC. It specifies CAILGQSYEQYF.

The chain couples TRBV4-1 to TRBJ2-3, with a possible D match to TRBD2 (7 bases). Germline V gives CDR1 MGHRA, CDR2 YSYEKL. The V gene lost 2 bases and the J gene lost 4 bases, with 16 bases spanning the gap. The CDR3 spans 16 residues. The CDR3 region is CASSQSGGPTPDTQYF. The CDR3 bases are TGCGCCAGCAGCCAATCGGGGGGCCCAACTCCAGATACGCAGTATTTT.

The CDR3 loop is CASSLEAGSAYGYTF. In nucleotides, the CDR3 is TGTGCCAGCAGCTTGGAGGCAGGGTCTGCCTATGGCTACACCTTC. The V call is TRBV5-4, the J call TRBJ1-2; weak D call: TRBD1 (5 bases). CDR3 length: 15 amino acids. Trimming cost V 0 bases and J 4 bases, with 13 bases left between them. CDR1 is SGHNT, CDR2 YYREEE, per germline (reference sequence). Complete variable domain (other parts from reference TRBV5-4 and TRBJ1-2): ETGVTQSPTHLIKTRGQQVTLRCSSQSGHNTVSWYQQALGQGPQFIFQYYREEENGRGNFPPRFSGLQFPNYSSELNVNALELDDSALYLCASSLEAGSAYGYTFGSGTRLTVV.

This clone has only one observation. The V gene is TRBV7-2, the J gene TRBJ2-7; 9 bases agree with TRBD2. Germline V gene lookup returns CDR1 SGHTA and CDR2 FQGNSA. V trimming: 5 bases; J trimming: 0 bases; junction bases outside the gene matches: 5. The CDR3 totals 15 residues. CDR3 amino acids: CASSRTSVSSYEQYF. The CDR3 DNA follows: TGTGCCAGCAGCAGGACTAGCGTCAGCTCCTACGAGCAGTACTTC. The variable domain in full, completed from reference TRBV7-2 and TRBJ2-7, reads GAGVSQSPSNKVTEKGKDVELRCDPISGHTALYWYRQSLGQGLEFLIYFQGNSAPDKSGLPSDRFSAERTGGSVSTLTIQRTQQEDSAVYLCASSRTSVSSYEQYFGPGTRLTVT.

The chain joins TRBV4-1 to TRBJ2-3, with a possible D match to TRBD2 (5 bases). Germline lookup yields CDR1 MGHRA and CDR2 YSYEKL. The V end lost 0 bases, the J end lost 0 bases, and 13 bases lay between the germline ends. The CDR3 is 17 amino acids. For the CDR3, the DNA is TGCGCCAGCAGCCAAGACCGAGGGTCCTCTAGCACAGATACGCAGTATTTT. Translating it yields CASSQDRGSSSTDTQYF.

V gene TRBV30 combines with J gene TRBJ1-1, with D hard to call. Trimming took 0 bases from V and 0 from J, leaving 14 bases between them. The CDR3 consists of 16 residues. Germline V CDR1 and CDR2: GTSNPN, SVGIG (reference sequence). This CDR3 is CAWSVDRAGMNTEAFF. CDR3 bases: TGTGCCTGGAGTGTAGACCGGGCGGGGATGAACACTGAAGCTTTCTTT.

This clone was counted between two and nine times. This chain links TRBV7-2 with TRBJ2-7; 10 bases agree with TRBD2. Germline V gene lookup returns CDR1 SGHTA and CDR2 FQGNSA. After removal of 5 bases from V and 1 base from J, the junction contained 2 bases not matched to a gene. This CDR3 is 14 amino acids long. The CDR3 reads CASSRTSGSYEQYF. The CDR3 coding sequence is TGTGCCAGCAGCCGGACTAGCGGTTCCTACGAGCAGTACTTC.

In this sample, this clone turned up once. The CDR3, as DNA: TGTGCCAGTAGTCCTGGGACAGGGGGCGTGAACACTGAAGCTTTCTTT. Amino acids: CASSPGTGGVNTEAFF. The chain has TRBV19 and TRBJ1-1, with TRBD1 matching over 12 bases. The CDR3 is 16 amino acids. Germline CDR1 is LNHDA and CDR2 is SQIVND (reference sequence). V lost 5 bases and J lost 0; bases outside the gene matches: 4. Full variable domain (outside the CDR3, taken from reference TRBV19 and TRBJ1-1): DGGITQSPKYLFRKEGQNVTLSCEQNLNHDAMYWYRQDPGQGLRLIYYSQIVNDFQKGDIAEGYSVSREKKESFPLTVTSAQKNPTAFYLCASSPGTGGVNTEAFFGQGTRLTVV.

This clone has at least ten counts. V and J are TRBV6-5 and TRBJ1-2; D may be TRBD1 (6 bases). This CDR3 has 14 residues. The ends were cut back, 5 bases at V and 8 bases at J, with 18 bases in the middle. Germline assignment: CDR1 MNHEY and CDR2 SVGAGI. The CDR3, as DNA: TGTGCCAGCAGTCCCGGACGGGGGGCGAAAGGCTACACCTTC. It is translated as CASSPGRGAKGYTF.

CDR3 sequence reads: CASQSLTPYNEQFF. CDR3 in DNA: TGTGCCAGTCAGTCATTGACACCGTACAATGAGCAGTTCTTC. The chain recombines TRBV2 with TRBJ2-1; D remains ambiguous. Per germline, CDR1 SNHLY and CDR2 FYNNEI. The CDR3 spans 14 residues. V dropped 9 bases and J dropped 4 bases, with 16 bases sitting between them.

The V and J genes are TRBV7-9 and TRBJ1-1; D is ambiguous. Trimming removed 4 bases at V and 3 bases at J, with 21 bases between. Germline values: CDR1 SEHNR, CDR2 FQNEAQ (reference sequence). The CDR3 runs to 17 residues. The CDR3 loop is CASSSWIAAGQYTEAFF. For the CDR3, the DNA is TGTGCCAGCAGCTCGTGGATCGCCGCGGGTCAGTACACTGAAGCTTTCTTT. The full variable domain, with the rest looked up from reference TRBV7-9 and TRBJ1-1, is DTGVSQNPRHKITKRGQNVTFRCDPISEHNRLYWYRQTLGQGPEFLTYFQNEAQLEKSRLLSDRFSAERPKGSFSTLEIQRTEQGDSAMYLCASSSWIAAGQYTEAFFGQGTRLTVV.

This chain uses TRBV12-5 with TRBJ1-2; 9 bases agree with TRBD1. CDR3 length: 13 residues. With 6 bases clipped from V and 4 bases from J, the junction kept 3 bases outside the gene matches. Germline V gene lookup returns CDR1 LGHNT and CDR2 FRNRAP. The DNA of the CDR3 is TGTGCTAGTGGAGGGGACAGGGCCTATGGCTACACCTTC. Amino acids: CASGGDRAYGYTF.

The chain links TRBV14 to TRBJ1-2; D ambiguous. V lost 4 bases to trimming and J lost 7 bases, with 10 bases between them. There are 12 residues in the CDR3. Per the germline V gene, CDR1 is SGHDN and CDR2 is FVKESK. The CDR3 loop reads CASSRGGFGYTF. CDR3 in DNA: TGTGCCAGCAGCCGGGGAGGGTTTGGCTACACCTTC.

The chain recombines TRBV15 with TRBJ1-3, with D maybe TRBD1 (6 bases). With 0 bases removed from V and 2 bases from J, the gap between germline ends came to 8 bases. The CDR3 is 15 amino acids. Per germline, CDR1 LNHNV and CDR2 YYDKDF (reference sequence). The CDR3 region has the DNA TGTGCCACCAGCAGAGACAGGGGAACTGGAAACACCATATATTTT. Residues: CATSRDRGTGNTIYF.

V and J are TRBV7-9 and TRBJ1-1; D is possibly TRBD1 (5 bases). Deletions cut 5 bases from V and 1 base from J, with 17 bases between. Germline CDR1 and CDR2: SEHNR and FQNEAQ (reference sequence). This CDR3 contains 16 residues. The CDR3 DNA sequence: TGTGCCAGCAGCCCCCACTACAGGCTTTCGAACACTGAAGCTTTCTTT. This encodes CASSPHYRLSNTEAFF.

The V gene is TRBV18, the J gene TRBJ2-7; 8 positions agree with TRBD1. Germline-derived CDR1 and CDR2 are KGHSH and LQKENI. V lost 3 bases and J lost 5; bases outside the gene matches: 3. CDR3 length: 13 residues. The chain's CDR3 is CASSPGQENEQYF. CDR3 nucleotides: TGTGCCAGCTCACCGGGACAGGAAAACGAGCAGTACTTC.

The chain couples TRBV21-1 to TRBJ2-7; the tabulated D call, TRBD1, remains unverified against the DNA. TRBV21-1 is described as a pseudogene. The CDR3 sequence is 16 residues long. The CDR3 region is CASSGTGSRSSYEQYF. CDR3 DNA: TGTGCCAGCAGCGGGACAGGGTCTCGGAGCTCCTACGAGCAGTACTTC.

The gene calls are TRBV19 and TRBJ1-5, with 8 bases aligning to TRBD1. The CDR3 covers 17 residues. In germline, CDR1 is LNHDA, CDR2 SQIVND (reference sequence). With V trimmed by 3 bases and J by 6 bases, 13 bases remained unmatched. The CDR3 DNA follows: TGTGCCAGTAGTATCGGGCGGACAGGGCCGATTAGTCAGCCCCAGCATTTT. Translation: CASSIGRTGPISQPQHF.

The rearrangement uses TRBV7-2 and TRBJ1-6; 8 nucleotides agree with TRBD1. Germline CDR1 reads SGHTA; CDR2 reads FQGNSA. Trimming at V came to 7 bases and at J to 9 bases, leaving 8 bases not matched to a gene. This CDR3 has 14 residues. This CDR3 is CASTPGDRPSPLHF. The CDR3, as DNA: TGTGCCAGCACCCCGGGGGACAGGCCTTCACCCCTCCACTTT.